This entry describes one TCR beta chain. The primer mix had 60 V beta and 13 J beta primers. The method was immunoSEQ multiplex PCR; TCRdb's version includes in-frame clones alone and lacks a portion of them. The sample shows roughly 60,000 clones, around nine tenths of them seen only once. As to time point: after dendritic cell vaccination, including at tumor progression/relapse. Only patients with spare fresh-frozen tumor and over two years of follow-up were included. With V trimmed by 2 bases and J by 4 bases, 11 bases remained unmatched. Germline CDR1 and CDR2: SGHAT and FQNNGV. The CDR3 contains 16 residues. The data originate from a study of glioma-infiltrating T cells after dendritic cell vaccination. Across the whole study: Samples are from glioblastoma patients in Phase I and II dendritic cell vaccine trials. At biweekly intervals, patients got three intradermal dendritic cell vaccine injections.

This material consisted of blood, taken after dendritic cell vaccination. This clonotype was sampled from a human donor with glioblastoma. J is TRBJ2-7 and V is TRBV11-2; 7 bases align to TRBD2. The CDR3 DNA sequence: TGTGCCAGCAGCTTAAACCACCGGGGAGGGTTTTACGAGCAGTACTTC. Its translation is CASSLNHRGGFYEQYF.